The 10 T cell receptor beta chains presented below share a single source sample, sequenced in a study of T cells after yellow fever vaccination. TCRdb reanalysed the 5' RACE reads using MiXCR and keeps one entry per CDR3 protein. Here the sample spans 450,000 to 550,000 distinct CDR3 sequences, roughly 19% being singletons. The sequencing here drew on PBMCs, taken 15 days after the yellow fever booster vaccination. The source of these receptors is a man aged 30-40 years who received the YFV17D yellow fever vaccine.

This clonotype appeared a few times. The rearrangement joins TRBV20-1 to TRBJ2-5; D is unresolved. The CDR3 contains 15 residues. Germline loops: CDR1 DFQATT, CDR2 SNEGSKA (reference sequence). The V end lost 0 bases, the J end lost 1 base, and 12 bases lay between the germline ends. The CDR3, as DNA: TGCAGTGCTAGAGATTCCGGACGGCCCCAAGAGACCCAGTACTTC. Translating gives CSARDSGRPQETQYF.

V usage is TRBV4-3 and J usage is TRBJ2-1; no firm D call. The CDR3 is 13 amino acids. The V end lost 0 bases, the J end lost 6 bases, and 6 bases lay between the germline ends. From germline, CDR1 is LGHNA and CDR2 YSLEER. CDR3 protein: CASSQEFGNEQFF. DNA for the CDR3: TGCGCCAGCAGCCAAGAGTTCGGCAATGAGCAGTTCTTC.

This chain joins TRBV5-6 and TRBJ2-2; D is perhaps TRBD1 (5 bases). The CDR3 length is 15 residues. The germline V gene encodes CDR1 SGHDT and CDR2 YYEEEE. Deletions cut 1 base from V and 6 bases from J, with 13 bases between. CDR3 nucleotides: TGTGCCAGCAGCTTGACAGGTACCCGCGCCGGGGAGCTGTTTTTT. Protein: CASSLTGTRAGELFF. Complete variable domain (other parts from reference TRBV5-6 and TRBJ2-2): DAGVTQSPTHLIKTRGQQVTLRCSPKSGHDTVSWYQQALGQGPQFIFQYYEEEERQRGNFPDRFSGHQFPNYSSELNVNALLLGDSALYLCASSLTGTRAGELFFGEGSRLTVL.

The rearrangement uses TRBV11-1 and TRBJ1-1, with 8 bases identical to TRBD1. The CDR3 sequence is 17 residues long. From germline, CDR1 is SGHAT and CDR2 FQDESV (reference sequence). The J segment lost 1 base and the V segment lost 1 base, leaving 8 bases of the junction unmatched. CDR3 residues: CASSLGAGGKGNTEAFF. Here the CDR3 DNA reads TGTGCCAGCAGCTTAGGAGCAGGGGGCAAAGGGAACACTGAAGCTTTCTTT. The full variable domain, rest sourced from reference TRBV11-1 and TRBJ1-1, is EAEVAQSPRYKITEKSQAVAFWCDPISGHATLYWYRQILGQGPELLVQFQDESVVDDSQLPKDRFSAERLKGVDSTLKIQPAELGDSAMYLCASSLGAGGKGNTEAFFGQGTRLTVV.

There are a few counts of this clonotype. The chain has TRBV7-2 and TRBJ2-1; TRBD2 might be the D (5 bases). CDR1 SGHTA and CDR2 FQGNSA come from the germline V gene. The CDR3 runs to 16 residues. Trimming cost V 3 bases and J 8 bases, with 20 bases left between them. This chain's CDR3 is CASSLARALGGDEQFF. The CDR3 bases are TGTGCCAGCAGCTTGGCGAGGGCCCTGGGCGGTGATGAGCAGTTCTTC.

This clonotype was observed a handful of times. The chain has TRBV15 and TRBJ2-1; D is ambiguous. Germline-derived CDR1 and CDR2 are LNHNV and YYDKDF (reference sequence). The CDR3 runs 12 residues. V was clipped by 0 bases and J by 8 bases, with 5 bases between them. CDR3 loop: CATSREVYEQFF. DNA of the CDR3: TGTGCCACCAGCAGAGAGGTATATGAGCAGTTCTTC.

The rearrangement joins TRBV7-2 to TRBJ2-5, with 10 bases that match TRBD2. CDR1 is SGHTA, CDR2 FQGNSA, per germline. The ends lost 3 bases at V and 5 bases at J; junction bases unmatched: 9. The CDR3 length is 16 residues. DNA of the CDR3: TGTGCCAGCAGCTTCGGAGCGGGAGGGGGAAGCGAGACCCAGTACTTC. Protein: CASSFGAGGGSETQYF.

This clonotype was seen more than once but under ten times. The chain couples TRBV19 to TRBJ2-7, with 8 bases aligning to TRBD2. The CDR3 covers 14 residues. Per germline, CDR1 LNHDA and CDR2 SQIVND (reference sequence). V was pared by 6 bases and J by 6 bases, with 10 bases of the junction left unmatched. The CDR3 loop reads CASSLGLGVGEQYF. CDR3 coding DNA: TGTGCCAGTAGCCTGGGACTAGGGGTCGGCGAGCAGTACTTC.

The sample holds a few counts of this clonotype. The V call is TRBV5-5, the J call TRBJ2-1; D unclear. The CDR3 runs 15 residues. V was cut by 1 base and J by 6 bases, with 14 bases left in between. From germline, CDR1 is SGHKS and CDR2 YYEKEE (reference sequence). CDR3 sequence (DNA): TGTGCCAGCAGCTTGCGCGGCTCCCAGACCAATGAGCAGTTCTTC. Translating it yields CASSLRGSQTNEQFF. Supplemented by reference TRBV5-5 and TRBJ2-1, the full variable domain reads DAGVTQSPTHLIKTRGQQVTLRCSPISGHKSVSWYQQVLGQGPQFIFQYYEKEERGRGNFPDRFSARQFPNYSSELNVNALLLGDSALYLCASSLRGSQTNEQFFGPGTRLTVL.

This rearrangement joins TRBV19 to TRBJ2-2; D remains ambiguous. This CDR3 is 11 amino acids long. Trimming stripped 4 bases from V and 7 bases from J, with 4 bases between. Looked up from germline, CDR1 is LNHDA and CDR2 is SQIVND (reference sequence). In nucleotides, the CDR3 is TGTGCCAGTAGTAATGGCGGGGAGCTGTTTTTT. It encodes CASSNGGELFF.